This TCR beta chain was profiled in a study of blood T cell repertoires in COVID-19. Study in general: Samples came from the United States, Italy and Spain, spanning acute and convalescent COVID-19. The cDNA or gDNA used as material had been derived from T cells, B-cell-depleted T cells, or PBMCs.

Original processing notes: Amplification from reference gene primers served as the basis for estimated nucleated cell counts. TCRdb's table, derived via immunoSEQ multiplex PCR, lists solely in-frame clones and lacks some. V and J calls and clone size are given by that table; D and trimming were obtained from the DNA. This sample has hundreds of thousands of clones; approximately 89% occur once, and the top ten carry approximately 7.8%. The CDR3 extends over 16 amino acids. Germline CDR1 LNHDA, CDR2 SQIVND (reference sequence). V shed 6 bases, J shed 0 bases, and the junction held 9 bases outside the gene matches.

V gene TRBV19 combines with J gene TRBJ2-3; TRBD2 matches at 7 bases. The source is a woman between 50 and 59 years old who had recovered from COVID-19. The sequenced sample was peripheral blood. The CDR3 DNA is TGTGCCAGTAGCACACCCCCTAGCGGAAGCACAGATACGCAGTATTTT. Its translation: CASSTPPSGSTDTQYF.